Below, 23 T cell receptor beta chains from the same sample are listed, as sequenced in a study of blood T cell repertoires in COVID-19. Sequencing used immunoSEQ multiplex PCR; TCRdb keeps in-frame clones, though not all of them. The table shows approximately 250,000 clones, with approximately 88% occurring only once. The sample taken for sequencing was PBMCs or T cells enriched from blood (not recorded which). These receptors came from a woman aged 40-49 years with acute COVID-19.

The V gene is TRBV11-2, the J gene TRBJ2-3; no clear D. V was cut by 1 base and J by 1 base, with 6 bases left in between. From germline, CDR1 is SGHAT and CDR2 FQNNGV. There are 14 residues in the CDR3. CDR3: CASSLVPGTDTQYF. CDR3 DNA: TGTGCCAGCAGCTTAGTCCCGGGCACAGATACGCAGTATTTT.

This chain joins TRBV12-2 and TRBJ1-3. TRBV12-2 represents a pseudogene. The CDR3 runs to 15 residues. The CDR3 nucleotides read TGTGCAAGTCGCTTATCCAGATACCGGGGGGACACCATATATTTT. Amino acids: CASRLSRYRGDTIYF.

The chain carries TRBV19 and TRBJ1-1; 8 nucleotides agree with TRBD1. Germline V lookup: CDR1 LNHDA, CDR2 SQIVND (reference sequence). The CDR3 runs 16 residues. J was trimmed by 0 bases and V by 4 bases; bases with no gene match: 7. This chain's CDR3 is CASSSDRGGVNTEAFF. CDR3 bases: TGTGCCAGTAGTAGCGACAGGGGCGGGGTGAACACTGAAGCTTTCTTT.

The chain is built from TRBV6-2 or TRBV6-3 and TRBJ1-6; 8 bases align to TRBD1. Per germline, CDR1 MNHEY and CDR2 SVGEGT. The ends lost 1 base at V and 6 bases at J; junction bases unmatched: 2. The CDR3 has 15 amino acids. CDR3 DNA: TGTGCCAGCAGTTACTTGACAGGGGTTAATTCACCCCTCCACTTT. The encoded protein is CASSYLTGVNSPLHF.

This rearrangement joins TRBV7-9 to TRBJ1-3, with D possibly TRBD1 on 5 matching bases. The germline V and J ends were trimmed by 2 bases and 2 bases, with 7 bases remaining between them. CDR3 size: 14 residues. The germline V gene has CDR1 SEHNR and CDR2 FQNEAQ (reference sequence). The CDR3 coding sequence is TGTGCCAGCAGCTTATTAGGGGCTGGAAACACCATATATTTT. It yields the protein CASSLLGAGNTIYF.

The chain joins TRBV7-2 to TRBJ1-2, with TRBD1 matching over 9 bases. With 5 bases clipped from V and 4 bases from J, the junction kept 5 bases outside the gene matches. There are 14 residues in the CDR3. Germline lookup yields CDR1 SGHTA and CDR2 FQGNSA. The CDR3 nucleotides read TGTGCCAGCAGCCTCGACAGGGGGGTCTATGGCTACACCTTC. Translated: CASSLDRGVYGYTF.

The chain recombines TRBV4-3 with TRBJ1-6, with TRBD1 identical over 7 bases. CDR1 and CDR2 (germline): LGHNA, YSLEER. V shed 4 bases and J 14 bases; nucleotides not matched to a gene: 17. This CDR3 contains 16 residues. CDR3 region: CASSPGQASNWFALHF. As DNA, the CDR3 is TGCGCCAGCAGCCCTGGACAGGCCTCTAATTGGTTTGCCCTCCACTTT.

V gene TRBV11-3 combines with J gene TRBJ2-3; D gene ambiguous. V shed 5 bases and J shed 4 bases, with 13 bases lying between them. The CDR3 runs 14 residues. Germline lookup yields CDR1 SGHNT and CDR2 YENEEA. For the CDR3, the DNA is TGTGCCAGCAGCCCATTCACAATTCCAGATACGCAGTATTTT. It specifies CASSPFTIPDTQYF.

The chain links TRBV2 to TRBJ2-6, with D tentatively TRBD1 (6 bases). V was cut by 3 bases and J by 8 bases, with 11 bases left in between. Germline V lookup: CDR1 SNHLY, CDR2 FYNNEI. This CDR3 contains 14 residues. The CDR3 region is CASSDSTGPNVLTF. The DNA for the CDR3 is TGTGCCAGCAGTGACTCCACAGGGCCCAACGTCCTGACTTTC.

In this sample, this clone turned up once. The V gene is TRBV27, the J gene TRBJ1-1; TRBD1 agrees at 8 bases. Germline V lookup: CDR1 MNHEY, CDR2 SMNVEV (reference sequence). The CDR3 extends over 15 amino acids. V dropped 9 bases and J dropped 2; count of bases not matched to a gene: 11. The CDR3 coding sequence is TGTGCCAGTTCACTCAGCAGGGGGCCTAACACTGAAGCTTTCTTT. This codes for CASSLSRGPNTEAFF.

This chain joins TRBV6-2 or TRBV6-3 and TRBJ2-3; 12 bases align to TRBD2. The CDR3 is made up of 15 amino acids. V trimming: 6 bases; J trimming: 4 bases; junction bases outside the gene matches: 5. Germline V gene data show CDR1 as MNHEY and CDR2 as SVGEGT. CDR3 sequence (DNA): TGTGCCAGCAGCCCTAGCGGGGGGGCCGCAGATACGCAGTATTTT. Protein product: CASSPSGGAADTQYF.

This chain links TRBV12-5 with TRBJ1-2; the match to TRBD1 covers 10 bases. The CDR3 contains 15 residues. Germline V gives CDR1 LGHNT, CDR2 FRNRAP. V was clipped by 5 bases and J by 4 bases; unmatched bases: 7. CDR3 nucleotides: TGTGCTAGTGGTACCGGGACAGGGGATACCTATGGCTACACCTTC. Its translation is CASGTGTGDTYGYTF.

V is TRBV12-5 and J is TRBJ2-7; 11 bases fit TRBD1. Per germline, CDR1 LGHNT and CDR2 FRNRAP. The CDR3 covers 20 residues. V was pared by 5 bases and J by 0 bases, with 18 bases of the junction left unmatched. This chain's CDR3 is CASGTRDRDRGYSGSYEQYF. CDR3 nucleotides: TGTGCTAGTGGTACGCGCGATCGGGACAGGGGGTATTCAGGCTCCTACGAGCAGTACTTC.

As to this clone: Mismatch with germline at one junction end may stem from a read error. The chain joins TRBV5-1 to TRBJ2-7; 10 bases line up with TRBD2. Looked up from germline, CDR1 is SGHRS and CDR2 is YFSETQ. This CDR3 contains 13 residues. The CDR3 protein is CASRRDTSGAPTF. CDR3 sequence (DNA): TGCGCCAGCAGGAGGGATACTAGCGGGGCACCAACTTTC.

The chain combines TRBV4-2 with TRBJ1-2; the match to TRBD1 covers 7 bases. Germline values: CDR1 LGHNA, CDR2 YNFKEQ. V gave up 0 bases and J gave up 5 bases; unmatched junction bases: 3. There are 14 residues in the CDR3. CDR3 sequence (DNA): TGTGCCAGCAGCCAAGATAGGGACAGTTATGGCTACACCTTC. Its translation is CASSQDRDSYGYTF.

The V and J genes are TRBV12-3 or TRBV12-4 and TRBJ1-1; D remains ambiguous. The CDR3 contains 13 residues. Trimming took 1 base from V and 2 from J, leaving 5 bases between them. The CDR3 DNA reads TGTGCCAGCAGTTTAGGGCCTAACACTGAAGCTTTCTTT. Encoded protein: CASSLGPNTEAFF.

This sequence joins TRBV3-1 (or the pseudogene TRBV3-2) and TRBJ2-1; TRBD2 matches 10 bases. Germline assignment: CDR1 LGHDT and CDR2 YNNKEL (reference sequence). Trimming removed 4 bases from V and 7 bases from J; junction bases left unmatched: 10. The CDR3 length is 16 residues. The CDR3 DNA reads as TGTGCCAGCAGCCGGTTAGCGGGAGGAATCGGGAATGAGCAGTTCTTC. This gives the protein CASSRLAGGIGNEQFF.

This chain joins TRBV5-1 and TRBJ2-1; a possible D gene is TRBD2 (6 bases). There are 14 residues in the CDR3. Looked up from germline, CDR1 is SGHRS and CDR2 is YFSETQ. The V end was cut by 3 bases, the J end by 9 bases, with 16 bases between. CDR3 sequence reads: CASSSGATGSEQFF. In nucleotides, the CDR3 is TGCGCCAGCAGCTCCGGGGCAACCGGGAGTGAGCAGTTCTTC.

The rearrangement joins TRBV4-2 to TRBJ1-2; perhaps TRBD1 as D (6 bases). V was clipped by 3 bases and J by 0 bases, with 26 bases between them. The CDR3 spans 20 residues. In germline, CDR1 is LGHNA, CDR2 YNFKEQ. The CDR3 here is CASSQIVTQTGQGTNYGYTF. DNA for the CDR3: TGTGCCAGCAGCCAGATAGTTACGCAGACTGGGCAGGGGACTAACTATGGCTACACCTTC.

V gene TRBV2 combines with J gene TRBJ2-1; 12 bases map to TRBD2. This CDR3 is 15 amino acids long. With V trimmed by 6 bases and J by 7 bases, 7 bases remained unmatched. Germline V lookup: CDR1 SNHLY, CDR2 FYNNEI. The CDR3 nucleotides read TGTGCCAGCAGGTTACTGACTAGCGGGAGAAATGAGCAGTTCTTC. It specifies CASRLLTSGRNEQFF.

The chain links TRBV4-3 to TRBJ2-5; D perhaps matches TRBD2 (6 bases). CDR3 length equals 14 residues. Germline values: CDR1 LGHNA, CDR2 YSLEER. The V end was cut by 1 base, the J end by 4 bases, with 10 bases between. CDR3 in amino acids: CASSQGLGIETQYF. DNA of the CDR3: TGCGCCAGCAGCCAAGGACTAGGTATAGAGACCCAGTACTTC.

This clone has only one observation. The chain carries TRBV30 and TRBJ1-2, with TRBD1 as a possible D gene (6 bases). The V and J ends lost 4 bases and 10 bases respectively, with 19 bases between them. CDR1 GTSNPN and CDR2 SVGIG come from the germline V gene (reference sequence). CDR3 length: 13 residues. In nucleotides, the CDR3 is TGTGCCTGGAAGGGGGGGAAAGGGGCCGACTACACCTTC. Amino acid sequence: CAWKGGKGADYTF.

This chain uses TRBV11-2 with TRBJ2-3, with 11 bases lining up with TRBD2. The CDR3 length is 16 residues. After removal of 5 bases from V and 5 bases from J, the junction contained 9 bases not matched to a gene. Germline loops: CDR1 SGHAT, CDR2 FQNNGV. CDR3 protein: CASSPLAGGPIDTQYF. The CDR3 region has the DNA TGTGCCAGCAGCCCCTTAGCGGGGGGGCCAATAGATACGCAGTATTTT.